This T cell receptor beta chain emerged from a study of memory CD4+ T cells and cytomegalovirus serostatus. Clones were sequenced by immunoSEQ multiplex PCR, and TCRdb holds only the in-frame ones, with some missing. The data show fewer than 40,000 clones, over 60% seen once. The sort gate was single viable CD3+CD4+CD8-CD45RO+ cells for memory CD4+ T cells. After thawing, CD4+ T cells were positively selected. The sequence came from an adult in good health and CMV-seronegative. The source material was memory CD4+ T cells from blood.

CDR3: CASNYEGGQPAQPQHF. Here the CDR3 DNA reads TGTGCCAGTAATTACGAGGGGGGACAGCCAGCACAGCCCCAGCATTTT. The chain links TRBV19 to TRBJ1-5; TRBD1 aligns across 7 bases. This CDR3 spans 16 amino acids. Germline values: CDR1 LNHDA, CDR2 SQIVND (reference sequence). With 7 bases clipped from V and 7 bases from J, the junction kept 16 bases outside the gene matches.